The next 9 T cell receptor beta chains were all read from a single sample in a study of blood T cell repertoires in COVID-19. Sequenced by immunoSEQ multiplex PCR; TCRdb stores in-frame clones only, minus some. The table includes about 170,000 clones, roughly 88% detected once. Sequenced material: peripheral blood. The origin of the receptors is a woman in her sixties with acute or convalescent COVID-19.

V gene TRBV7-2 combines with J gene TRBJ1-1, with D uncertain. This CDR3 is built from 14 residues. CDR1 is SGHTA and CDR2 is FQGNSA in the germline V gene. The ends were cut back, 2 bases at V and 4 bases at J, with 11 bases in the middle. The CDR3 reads CASSLNVRGTEAFF. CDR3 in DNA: TGTGCCAGCAGCTTAAATGTACGGGGCACTGAAGCTTTCTTT.

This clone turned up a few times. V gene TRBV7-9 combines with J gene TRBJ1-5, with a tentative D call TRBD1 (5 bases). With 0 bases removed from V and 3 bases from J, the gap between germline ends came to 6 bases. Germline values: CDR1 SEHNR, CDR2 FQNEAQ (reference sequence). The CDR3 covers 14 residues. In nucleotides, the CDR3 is TGTGCCAGCAGCTTAGCAGGGGACAATCAGCCCCAGCATTTT. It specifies CASSLAGDNQPQHF.

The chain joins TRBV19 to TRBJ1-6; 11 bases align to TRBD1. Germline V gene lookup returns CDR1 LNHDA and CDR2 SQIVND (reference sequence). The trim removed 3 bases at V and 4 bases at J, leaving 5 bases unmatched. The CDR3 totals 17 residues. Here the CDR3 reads CASSIVGTGGYNSPLHF. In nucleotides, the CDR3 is TGTGCCAGTAGTATCGTGGGGACAGGGGGATATAATTCACCCCTCCACTTT. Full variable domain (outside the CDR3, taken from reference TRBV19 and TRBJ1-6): DGGITQSPKYLFRKEGQNVTLSCEQNLNHDAMYWYRQDPGQGLRLIYYSQIVNDFQKGDIAEGYSVSREKKESFPLTVTSAQKNPTAFYLCASSIVGTGGYNSPLHFGNGTRLTVT.

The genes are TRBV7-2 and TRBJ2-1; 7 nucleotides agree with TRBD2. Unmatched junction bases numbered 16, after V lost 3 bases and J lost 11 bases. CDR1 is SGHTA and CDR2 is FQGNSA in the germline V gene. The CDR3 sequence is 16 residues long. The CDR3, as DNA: TGTGCCAGCAGCTTGTCGTCCCCCATCGCCGGGACTAAGCAGTTCTTC. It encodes CASSLSSPIAGTKQFF. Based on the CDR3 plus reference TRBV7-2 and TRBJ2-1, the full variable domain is GAGVSQSPSNKVTEKGKDVELRCDPISGHTALYWYRQSLGQGLEFLIYFQGNSAPDKSGLPSDRFSAERTGGSVSTLTIQRTQQEDSAVYLCASSLSSPIAGTKQFFGPGTRLTVL.

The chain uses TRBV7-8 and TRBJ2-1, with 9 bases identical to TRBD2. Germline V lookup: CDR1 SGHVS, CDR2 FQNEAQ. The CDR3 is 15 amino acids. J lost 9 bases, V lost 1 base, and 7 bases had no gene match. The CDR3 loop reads CASSLEAGGLGEQFF. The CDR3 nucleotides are TGTGCCAGCAGCTTAGAGGCGGGGGGGCTAGGTGAGCAGTTCTTC.

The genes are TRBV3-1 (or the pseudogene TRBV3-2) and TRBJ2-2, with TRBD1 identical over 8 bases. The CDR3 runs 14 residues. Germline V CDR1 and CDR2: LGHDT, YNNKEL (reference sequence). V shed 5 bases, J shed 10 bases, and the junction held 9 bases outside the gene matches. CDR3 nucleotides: TGTGCCAGCAGCTCCTGGACAGGGAACGAGGAGCTGTTTTTT. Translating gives CASSSWTGNEELFF.

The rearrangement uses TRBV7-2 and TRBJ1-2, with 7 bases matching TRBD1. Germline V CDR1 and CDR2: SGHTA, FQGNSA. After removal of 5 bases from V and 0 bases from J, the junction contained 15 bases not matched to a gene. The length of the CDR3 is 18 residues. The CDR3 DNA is TGTGCCAGCAGCCAACAAAAGGGGGCAGCTACTACTAACTATGGCTACACCTTC. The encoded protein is CASSQQKGAATTNYGYTF.

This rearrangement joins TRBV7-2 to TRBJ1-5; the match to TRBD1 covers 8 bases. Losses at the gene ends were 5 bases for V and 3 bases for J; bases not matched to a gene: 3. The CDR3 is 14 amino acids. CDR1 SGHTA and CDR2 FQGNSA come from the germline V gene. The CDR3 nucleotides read TGTGCCAGCAGCGCCAGGGGGCCCAATCAGCCCCAGCATTTT. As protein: CASSARGPNQPQHF.

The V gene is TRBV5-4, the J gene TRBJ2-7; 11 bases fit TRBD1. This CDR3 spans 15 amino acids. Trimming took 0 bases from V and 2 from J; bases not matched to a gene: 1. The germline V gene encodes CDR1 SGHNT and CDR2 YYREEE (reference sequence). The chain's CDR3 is CASSLGDRGTYEQYF. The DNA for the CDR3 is TGTGCCAGCAGCTTGGGGGACAGGGGGACCTACGAGCAGTACTTC. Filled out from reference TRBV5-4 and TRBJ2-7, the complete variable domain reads ETGVTQSPTHLIKTRGQQVTLRCSSQSGHNTVSWYQQALGQGPQFIFQYYREEENGRGNFPPRFSGLQFPNYSSELNVNALELDDSALYLCASSLGDRGTYEQYFGPGTRLTVT.